The clone carrying this T cell receptor (beta chain) was observed a single time. The method was immunoSEQ multiplex PCR; TCRdb's version includes in-frame clones alone and lacks a portion of them. This table has more than 95,000 clones, over 70% appearing once. This sample was included in a study of blood T cell repertoires in COVID-19. The CDR3 covers 16 residues. Looked up from germline, CDR1 is KGHDR and CDR2 is SFDVKD. Trimming took 5 bases from V and 2 from J, leaving 15 bases between them. The receptor was derived from a woman in her 50s with acute or convalescent COVID-19. The V gene is TRBV24-1, the J gene TRBJ2-1; a weak D match, TRBD1 (6 bases). Source material: peripheral blood. Here the CDR3 reads CATSVVRAGAYNEQFF. As DNA, the CDR3 is TGTGCCACCAGTGTGGTCCGGGCAGGGGCCTACAATGAGCAGTTCTTC.